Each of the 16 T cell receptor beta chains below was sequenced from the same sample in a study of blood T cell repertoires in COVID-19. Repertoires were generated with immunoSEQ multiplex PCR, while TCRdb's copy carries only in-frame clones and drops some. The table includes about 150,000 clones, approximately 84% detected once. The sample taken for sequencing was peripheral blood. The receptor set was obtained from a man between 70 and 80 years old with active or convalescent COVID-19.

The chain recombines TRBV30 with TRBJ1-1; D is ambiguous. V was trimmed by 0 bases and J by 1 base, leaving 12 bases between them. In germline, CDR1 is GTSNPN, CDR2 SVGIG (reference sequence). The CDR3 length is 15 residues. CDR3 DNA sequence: TGTGCCTGGAGTGTACGGCGCGGCCAGAACACTGAAGCTTTCTTT. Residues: CAWSVRRGQNTEAFF.

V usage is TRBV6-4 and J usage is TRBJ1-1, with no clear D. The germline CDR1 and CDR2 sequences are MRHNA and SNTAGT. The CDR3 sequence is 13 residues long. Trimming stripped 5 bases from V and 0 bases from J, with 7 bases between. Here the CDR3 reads CASSPEMNTEAFF. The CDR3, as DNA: TGTGCCAGCAGTCCGGAGATGAACACTGAAGCTTTCTTT.

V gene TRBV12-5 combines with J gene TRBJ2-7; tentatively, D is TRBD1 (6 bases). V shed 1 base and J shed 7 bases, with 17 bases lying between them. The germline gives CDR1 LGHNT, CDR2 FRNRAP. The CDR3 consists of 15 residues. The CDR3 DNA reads TGTGCTAGTGGTTTGGCCCCCGGACAGTTATGGGAGCAGTACTTC. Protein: CASGLAPGQLWEQYF. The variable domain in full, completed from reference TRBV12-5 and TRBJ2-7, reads DARVTQTPRHKVTEMGQEVTMRCQPILGHNTVFWYRQTMMQGLELLAYFRNRAPLDDSGMPKDRFSAEMPDATLATLKIQPSEPRDSAVYFCASGLAPGQLWEQYFGPGTRLTVT.

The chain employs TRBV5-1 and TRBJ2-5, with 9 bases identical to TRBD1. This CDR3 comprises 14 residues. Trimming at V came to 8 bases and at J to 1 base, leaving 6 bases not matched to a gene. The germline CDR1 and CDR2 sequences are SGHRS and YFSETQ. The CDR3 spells CASVPTGGQETQYF. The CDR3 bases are TGCGCCAGTGTCCCGACAGGGGGCCAAGAGACCCAGTACTTC.

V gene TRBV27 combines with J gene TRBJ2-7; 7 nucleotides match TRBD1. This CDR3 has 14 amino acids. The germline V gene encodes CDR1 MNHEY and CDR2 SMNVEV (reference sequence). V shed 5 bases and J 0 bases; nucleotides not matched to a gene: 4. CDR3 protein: CASSTRDSSYEQYF. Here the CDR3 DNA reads TGTGCCAGCAGTACCCGGGACAGCTCCTACGAGCAGTACTTC.

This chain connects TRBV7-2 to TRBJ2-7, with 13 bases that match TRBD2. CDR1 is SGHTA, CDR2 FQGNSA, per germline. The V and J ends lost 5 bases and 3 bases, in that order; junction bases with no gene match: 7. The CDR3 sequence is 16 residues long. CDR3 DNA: TGTGCCAGCAGCCTCCGGACTAGCGGGGGTGGCTACGAGCAGTACTTC. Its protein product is CASSLRTSGGGYEQYF.

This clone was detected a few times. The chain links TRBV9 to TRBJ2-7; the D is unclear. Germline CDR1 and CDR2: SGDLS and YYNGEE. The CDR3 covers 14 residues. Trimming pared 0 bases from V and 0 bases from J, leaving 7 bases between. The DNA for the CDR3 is TGTGCCAGCAGCGTAGTGGCCAGCTCCTACGAGCAGTACTTC. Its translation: CASSVVASSYEQYF.

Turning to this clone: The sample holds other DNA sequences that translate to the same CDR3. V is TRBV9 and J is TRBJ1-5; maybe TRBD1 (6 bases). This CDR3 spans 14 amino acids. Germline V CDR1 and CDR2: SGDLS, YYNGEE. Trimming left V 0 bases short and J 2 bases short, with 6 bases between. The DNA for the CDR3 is TGTGCCAGCAGCGTAGCAGGGGGCAATCAGCCCCAGCATTTT. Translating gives CASSVAGGNQPQHF.

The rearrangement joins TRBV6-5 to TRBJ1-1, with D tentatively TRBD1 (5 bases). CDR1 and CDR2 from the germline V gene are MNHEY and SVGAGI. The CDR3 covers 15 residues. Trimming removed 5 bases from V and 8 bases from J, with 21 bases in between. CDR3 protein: CASSLGGEEGREAFF. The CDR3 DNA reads TGTGCCAGCAGTCTCGGGGGGGAAGAAGGAAGGGAAGCTTTCTTT.

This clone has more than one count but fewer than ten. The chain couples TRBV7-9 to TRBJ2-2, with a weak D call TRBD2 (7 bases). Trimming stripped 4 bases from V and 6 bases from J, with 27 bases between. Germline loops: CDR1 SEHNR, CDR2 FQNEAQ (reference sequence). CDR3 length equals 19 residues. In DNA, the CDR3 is TGTGCCAGCAGCTCCTCCGGGACATCGACTAGCAGCGTCCCCGGGGAGCTGTTTTTT. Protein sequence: CASSSSGTSTSSVPGELFF.

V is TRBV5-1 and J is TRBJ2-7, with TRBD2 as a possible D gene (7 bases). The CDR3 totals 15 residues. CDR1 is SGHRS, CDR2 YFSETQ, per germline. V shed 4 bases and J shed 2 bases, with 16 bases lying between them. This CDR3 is CASSPRGGLAYEQYF. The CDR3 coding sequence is TGCGCCAGCAGCCCTAGGGGGGGGTTAGCCTACGAGCAGTACTTC.

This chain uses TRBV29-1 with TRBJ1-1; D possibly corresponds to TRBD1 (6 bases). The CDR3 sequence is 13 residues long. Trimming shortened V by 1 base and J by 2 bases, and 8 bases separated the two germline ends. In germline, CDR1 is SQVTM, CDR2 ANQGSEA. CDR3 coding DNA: TGCAGCGTTGAAGGACAGGATAACACTGAAGCTTTCTTT. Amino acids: CSVEGQDNTEAFF.

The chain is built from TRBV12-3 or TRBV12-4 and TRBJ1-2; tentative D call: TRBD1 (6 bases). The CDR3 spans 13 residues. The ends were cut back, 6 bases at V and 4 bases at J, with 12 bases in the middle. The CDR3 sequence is CASSQGFGYGYTF. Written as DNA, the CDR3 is TGTGCCAGCAGCCAGGGGTTTGGCTATGGCTACACCTTC.

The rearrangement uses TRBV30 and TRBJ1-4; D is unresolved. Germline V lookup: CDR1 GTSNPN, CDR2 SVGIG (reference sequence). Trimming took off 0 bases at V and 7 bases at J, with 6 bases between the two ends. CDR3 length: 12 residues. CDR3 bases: TGTGCCTGGAGTGTTACATTTGAAAAACTGTTTTTT. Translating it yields CAWSVTFEKLFF. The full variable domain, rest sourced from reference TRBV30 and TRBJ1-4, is SQTIHQWPATLVQPVGSPLSLECTVEGTSNPNLYWYRQAAGRGLQLLFYSVGIGQISSEVPQNLSASRPQDRQFILSSKKLLLSDSGFYLCAWSVTFEKLFFGSGTQLSVL.

The CDR3 region is CASSDEGRYPLWSYEQYF. The CDR3, as DNA: TGCGCCAGCAGTGATGAGGGCAGGTACCCTTTATGGTCCTACGAGCAGTACTTC. The chain joins TRBV10-2 to TRBJ2-7, with D tentatively TRBD2 (5 bases). The CDR3 covers 18 residues. CDR1 is WSHSY and CDR2 is SAAADI in the germline V gene. V was trimmed by 3 bases and J by 1 base, leaving 22 bases between them.

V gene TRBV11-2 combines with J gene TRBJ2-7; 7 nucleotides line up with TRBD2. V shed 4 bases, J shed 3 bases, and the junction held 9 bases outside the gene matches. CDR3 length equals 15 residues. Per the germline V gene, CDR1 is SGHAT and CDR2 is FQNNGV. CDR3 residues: CASSSLDGGSYEQYF. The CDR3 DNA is TGTGCCAGCAGCTCCTTGGACGGGGGGAGCTACGAGCAGTACTTC.